This is a list of T cell receptor beta chains from one sample in a study of control samples from healthy donors and cancer patients. Only in-frame clones appear in the TCRdb table, and some are missing; sequencing was by immunoSEQ multiplex PCR. In the table there are 150,000 or so clones, around 96% of which are singletons. Specimen: blood. The receptors were sampled from a man aged 35 to 55 in good health. Both conserved end residues are trimmed from each CDR3. Fields, in order: J gene, V gene, CDR3 protein.

j_gene: TRBJ1-2
v_gene: TRBV5-1
CDR3aa: ASSLVPGQGFYGYT

j_gene: TRBJ1-6
v_gene: TRBV9
CDR3aa: ASSVGGTTNSPLH

j_gene: TRBJ1-5
v_gene: TRBV19
CDR3aa: ASTLTLSDSNQPQH

j_gene: TRBJ1-5
v_gene: TRBV5-4
CDR3aa: ASPSGVGQPQH

j_gene: TRBJ1-5
v_gene: TRBV19
CDR3aa: ASSIVGQPQH

j_gene: TRBJ2-1
v_gene: TRBV5-1
CDR3aa: ASSLTSGGYNEQF

j_gene: TRBJ1-5
v_gene: TRBV6-6
CDR3aa: ASSTQGSNQPQH

j_gene: TRBJ2-1
v_gene: TRBV18
CDR3aa: ASSQFQGAVSYNEQF

j_gene: TRBJ2-1
v_gene: TRBV6-6
CDR3aa: ASSGGGPGNEQF

j_gene: TRBJ2-1
v_gene: TRBV24-1
CDR3aa: AAAGAGYNEQF

j_gene: TRBJ1-3
v_gene: TRBV5-1
CDR3aa: ASSSGASGNTIY

j_gene: TRBJ1-4
v_gene: TRBV3-1/TRBV3-2
CDR3aa: ASSQNRQPNEKLF

j_gene: TRBJ2-1
v_gene: TRBV6-1
CDR3aa: ASSEGGAVLALYNEQF

j_gene: TRBJ1-2
v_gene: TRBV28
CDR3aa: ASSLSLSVYGYT

j_gene: TRBJ1-2
v_gene: TRBV19
CDR3aa: ASSMGTGPYT

j_gene: TRBJ1-5
v_gene: TRBV2
CDR3aa: ASSESQNQPQH

j_gene: TRBJ2-1
v_gene: TRBV27
CDR3aa: ASRFASGGAYEQF

j_gene: TRBJ1-1
v_gene: TRBV7-2
CDR3aa: ASSLAGGTGEGAAF

j_gene: TRBJ1-1
v_gene: TRBV7-2
CDR3aa: ASSLRAPGDAF

j_gene: TRBJ2-3
v_gene: TRBV5-6
CDR3aa: ASSLGAGGIGDTQY

j_gene: TRBJ2-7
v_gene: TRBV27
CDR3aa: ASSFSDSYEQY

j_gene: TRBJ2-2
v_gene: TRBV6-5
CDR3aa: ASSYTGPGELF

j_gene: TRBJ2-3
v_gene: TRBV14
CDR3aa: ASSQARSSLKTDTQY

j_gene: TRBJ1-4
v_gene: TRBV5-1
CDR3aa: ASSTMTGGETNEKLF

j_gene: TRBJ2-7
v_gene: TRBV5-1
CDR3aa: ASSIGGLLDYEQY

j_gene: TRBJ2-2
v_gene: TRBV19
CDR3aa: ASSIFAGANTGELF

j_gene: TRBJ1-1
v_gene: TRBV5-1
CDR3aa: ASSLTGLNTEAF

j_gene: TRBJ1-5
v_gene: TRBV19
CDR3aa: ASSIAGNQPQH

j_gene: TRBJ1-4
v_gene: TRBV2
CDR3aa: ASSPGQGVVEKLF

j_gene: TRBJ1-4
v_gene: TRBV18
CDR3aa: ASSQGRISTNEKLF

j_gene: TRBJ1-5
v_gene: TRBV5-1
CDR3aa: ASSADSRNQPQH

j_gene: TRBJ2-5
v_gene: TRBV6-2/TRBV6-3
CDR3aa: ASSRGPTGYQETQY

j_gene: TRBJ2-1
v_gene: TRBV28
CDR3aa: ASSLSPGQPNEQF

j_gene: TRBJ2-5
v_gene: TRBV5-1
CDR3aa: ASSPGGLYQETQY

j_gene: TRBJ1-2
v_gene: TRBV5-6
CDR3aa: ASSSIPGGYT

j_gene: TRBJ1-6
v_gene: TRBV11-2
CDR3aa: ASTLGQGNSPLH

j_gene: TRBJ1-1
v_gene: TRBV28
CDR3aa: ASSLSQLNTEAF

j_gene: TRBJ1-1
v_gene: TRBV5-6
CDR3aa: ASSPLGGADTEAF

j_gene: TRBJ1-2
v_gene: TRBV27
CDR3aa: ASSLFSGVGYGYT

j_gene: TRBJ2-3
v_gene: TRBV7-2
CDR3aa: ASSLVGAGTDTQY

j_gene: TRBJ1-1
v_gene: TRBV28
CDR3aa: ASRPGQANTEAF

j_gene: TRBJ2-1
v_gene: TRBV7-6
CDR3aa: ASSLGPGGYNEQF

j_gene: TRBJ1-2
v_gene: TRBV5-1
CDR3aa: ASRFTENYGYT

j_gene: TRBJ1-4
v_gene: TRBV5-1
CDR3aa: ASSIGTGGVGKLF

j_gene: TRBJ2-1
v_gene: TRBV5-5
CDR3aa: ASSPGGIGYDEQF

j_gene: TRBJ1-1
v_gene: TRBV9
CDR3aa: ASSVDLVNTEAF